Below, one T cell receptor (beta chain) is given with its context. This sample is drawn from a study of T cell responses to AZD1222 COVID-19 vaccine. The germline gives CDR1 MNHEY, CDR2 SVGEGT. Trimming took 4 bases from V and 4 from J, leaving 13 bases between them. The CDR3 totals 14 residues. The repertoire was sequenced with immunoSEQ multiplex PCR; TCRdb's copy has only in-frame clones and lacks some. The table records more than 80,000 clones, 80% to 90% of them present only once. The V call is TRBV6-2 or TRBV6-3, the J call TRBJ1-1, with a possible D match to TRBD1 (5 bases). The specimen comprised peripheral blood, sampled 28 days after the second AZD1222 dose. The clonotype originates from an adult who received the AZD1222 COVID-19 vaccine. The CDR3 loop reads CASSFAGGLTEAFF. CDR3 bases: TGTGCCAGCAGTTTCGCCGGGGGTCTCACTGAAGCTTTCTTT.